This TCR beta chain was recorded in a study of T cells in Graves' hyperthyroidism and ophthalmopathy. Study results and caveats: Ophthalmopathy was distinguished from stable hyperthyroidism by 13 V-J signatures. Blood held most thyroid clonotypes expanded above 0.001 frequency. Median prediction lead before ophthalmopathy onset was 6.5 months with the model.

The V end lost 3 bases, the J end lost 3 bases, and 8 bases lay between the germline ends. The CDR3 is 13 amino acids. Germline loops: CDR1 MDHEN, CDR2 SYDVKM. This clonotype was observed a single time. Antigen specificity is unknown. Amplified TCR beta CDR3 regions came from RNA transcripts. First-round RT-PCR targeting the TCR CDR3 was performed with the HTBI primer set. TCRdb re-derived calls from the multiplex PCR reads in MiXCR, one entry per CDR3 protein. The table shows about 530,000 distinct CDR3 sequences, with 17% occurring only once. The genes are TRBV28 and TRBJ1-2; a weak D match, TRBD1 (5 bases). The sample was blood. This clonotype originated in a young woman with Graves' ophthalmopathy. CDR3 sequence reads: CASSFRVDYGYTF. In DNA form, the CDR3 reads TGTGCCAGCAGTTTCAGGGTTGACTATGGCTACACCTTC.